Listed below are T cell receptor beta chains from one sample, sequenced in a study of shared clonotypes between healthy human individuals. Generated by immunoSEQ multiplex PCR, the TCRdb table keeps only in-frame clones and is missing some. This sample carries 950,000 to 1,100,000 clones, roughly 80% of them seen once, and the ten largest clones take less than 1.5%. Sequenced input: memory CD4+ T cells sorted from blood. Receptors originate from a man aged 18 to 30 in good health. The CDR3 runs from the conserved cysteine through the conserved F or W. A D gene is named only where the DNA matches it firmly. Clone size is given for some rows only: seen once, a few or many times, or a class if the clone is expanded.

j_gene,v_gene,d_gene,abundance,CDR3nt,CDR3aa
TRBJ2-3,TRBV6-5,-,-,TGTGCCAGCAGTTACCTCAAACAAGGAGATACGCAGTATTTT,CASSYLKQGDTQYF
TRBJ2-5,TRBV7-2,TRBD1,-,TGTGCCAGCAGCTTGGGACAGGTAGAGACCCAGTACTTC,CASSLGQVETQYF
TRBJ1-2,TRBV2,TRBD1,-,TGTGCCAGCAGTCCGCACACGACAGGGACCTATGGCTACACCTTC,CASSPHTTGTYGYTF
TRBJ2-4,TRBV10-1,-,-,TGCGCCAGCAGTGAGTCTCGGGGAGTAAAGAACATTCAGTACTTC,CASSESRGVKNIQYF
TRBJ1-1,TRBV5-1,-,few,TGCGCCAGCAGCTTGGAGACGGAAGCTTTCTTT,CASSLETEAFF
TRBJ1-3,TRBV5-1,TRBD1,-,TGCGCCAGCCGACAGGGGCCCGGCTCTGGAAACACCATATATTTT,CASRQGPGSGNTIYF
TRBJ1-4,TRBV30,-,-,TGTGCCTGGAGTGAAGGCGGGACATATGAAAAACTGTTTTTT,CAWSEGGTYEKLFF
TRBJ1-4,TRBV30,-,-,TGTGCCTGGAGTCAGGGCGCACGTGAAAAACTGTTTTTT,CAWSQGAREKLFF
TRBJ2-5,TRBV5-1,-,-,TGCGCCAGCAGCGATATTAGGGGCGCGGAGACCCAGTACTTC,CASSDIRGAETQYF
TRBJ2-5,TRBV2,-,-,TGTGCCAGCAGGAGGGCGAGATCTAAAGAGACCCAGTACTTC,CASRRARSKETQYF
TRBJ1-2,TRBV28,-,-,TGTGCCAGCAGTTTAGTGCCCGCCCTAACATATGGCTACACCTTC,CASSLVPALTYGYTF
TRBJ1-1,TRBV5-6,-,-,TGTGCCAGCAGCCTCGTCTTAACGAACACTGAAGCTTTCTTT,CASSLVLTNTEAFF
TRBJ2-1,TRBV19,TRBD2,-,TGTGCCACTACGGGATTGGTAGCGGGAGACAATGAGCAGTTCTTC,CATTGLVAGDNEQFF
TRBJ1-2,TRBV18,-,-,TGTGCCAGCTCACCGTCCGGGGGGGGGACCTATGGCTACACCTTC,CASSPSGGGTYGYTF
TRBJ2-2,TRBV10-3,-,-,TGTGCCGGAGGGAATGACGGGGAGCTGTTTTTT,CAGGNDGELFF
TRBJ2-3,TRBV18,-,-,TGTGCCAGCTCCCCCGGTGCGATCCCAGATACGCAGTATTTT,CASSPGAIPDTQYF
TRBJ2-7,TRBV29-1,TRBD1,-,TGCAGCGTGGGGACAGGGCTGAGCTCCTACGAGCAGTACTTC,CSVGTGLSSYEQYF
TRBJ1-1,TRBV5-1,TRBD1,-,TGCGCCAGCAGCCCGTCACAGGGGGCTGGCACTGAAGCTTTCTTT,CASSPSQGAGTEAFF
TRBJ2-7,TRBV30,-,-,TGTGCCTGGAGTAGGGTAGCAGGGCTCGAGCAGTACTTC,CAWSRVAGLEQYF
TRBJ1-4,TRBV7-2,-,few,TGTGCCAGCAGCCCCACCAGGGGTGATGAAAAACTGTTTTTT,CASSPTRGDEKLFF
TRBJ2-4,TRBV29-1,-,-,TGCAGCGTTGAAGATCTGTTAAACATTCAGTACTTC,CSVEDLLNIQYF
TRBJ1-6,TRBV16,TRBD1,-,TGTGCCAGCAGCCGGGGAGGGGGCGACGATTTTTCACCCCTCCACTTT,CASSRGGGDDFSPLHF
TRBJ1-6,TRBV15,-,-,TGTGCCACCAGCAGAGATCCCGCGGGGGGGGCGCGGGGTTCACCCCTCCACTTT,CATSRDPAGGARGSPLHF
TRBJ2-7,TRBV5-1,TRBD1,-,TGCGCCAGCAGCTTGGGGACGACAGGGGGCTACGAGCAGTACTTC,CASSLGTTGGYEQYF
TRBJ1-2,TRBV7-9,-,-,TGTGCCAGCAACTCTGCCCAGGGCGTATATGGCTACACCTTC,CASNSAQGVYGYTF
TRBJ1-6,TRBV9,TRBD1,-,TGTGCCAGCAGCGTAGCGGGACAGAATTCACCCCTCCACTTT,CASSVAGQNSPLHF
TRBJ1-6,TRBV2,TRBD1,-,TGTGCCAGCAGCGTAGGGGGCGCCTATAATTCACCCCTCCACTTT,CASSVGGAYNSPLHF
TRBJ2-5,TRBV5-1,TRBD2,-,TGCGCCAGCACCCCGCGCGGGGGGACACAAGAGACCCAGTACTTC,CASTPRGGTQETQYF
TRBJ2-1,TRBV7-2,TRBD2,few,TGTGCCAGCAGCTTAGCTCCGGGGGGGCCCCATGAGCAGTTCTTC,CASSLAPGGPHEQFF
TRBJ1-1,TRBV19,TRBD1,-,TGTGCCAGTAGTGCCCGGGACAGGGGGCTGGACACTGAAGCTTTCTTT,CASSARDRGLDTEAFF
TRBJ1-2,TRBV27,-,-,TGTGCCAGCAGGGCCCCCATGGGGGGACCCTATGGCTACACCTTC,CASRAPMGGPYGYTF
TRBJ2-1,TRBV2,-,few,TGTGCCAGCACCCCGGTCTCCGGGGAATTCTTC,CASTPVSGEFF
TRBJ1-1,TRBV10-2,-,-,TGCGCCAGCGGGCCCGACTGGAACACTGAAGCTTTCTTT,CASGPDWNTEAFF
TRBJ2-3,TRBV2,-,-,TGTGCCAGCAGAAGCACAGATACGCAGTATTTT,CASRSTDTQYF
TRBJ2-3,TRBV9,-,-,TGTGCCAGCAGCGTAGAGGAGGATTCGGATACGCAGTATTTT,CASSVEEDSDTQYF
TRBJ1-4,TRBV7-9,-,-,TGTGCCAGCAGCCAATTAGTTGCAACTAATGAAAAACTGTTTTTT,CASSQLVATNEKLFF
TRBJ2-7,TRBV28,-,-,TGTGCCAGCAGTTTGGGGGTTCGCTACGAGCAGTACTTC,CASSLGVRYEQYF
TRBJ2-2,TRBV5-1,-,-,TGCGCCAGCAGCTTGGTCGGGGGCAACACCGGGGAGCTGTTTTTT,CASSLVGGNTGELFF
TRBJ1-1,TRBV2,-,few,TGTGCCAGCCTCCCGGCCTACACCACTGAAGCTTTCTTT,CASLPAYTTEAFF